The entry below describes one T cell receptor beta chain. This receptor's antigen is unknown. Per-base quality was not reported, and no clone a single base away is much larger than it. The cohort comprised some 730 healthy bone marrow donors. At the time of sampling, all cohort members were nominally healthy, though unrecorded immune exposures were likely present. The donor was CMV seronegative and belonged to the group of 380 or so seronegative cohort members. Each donor provided a peripheral blood sample, and peripheral blood mononuclear cells were used for TCR beta sequencing. The Qiagen DNeasy Blood Extraction Kit was used to extract genomic DNA from the blood cell samples. The library was obtained by the immunoSEQ multiplex PCR assay. For the multiplex PCR, a mixture combining 60 forward primers for TCR Vbeta segments and 13 reverse primers for TCR Jbeta segments was used. The CDR3 region of rearranged TCR beta genes was amplified from genomic DNA with a multiplex PCR assay. The amplified TCR beta libraries were sequenced on the Illumina HiSeq System as 87-base-pair reads. The study's own analysis went as follows. A later analysis counted some 74 million unique TCR beta chains across the 650 to 800 repertoires, and some 11 million of these chains were shared by at least two donors. Raw reads were error-corrected and collapsed into unique sequences by a nearest-neighbor algorithm in which closely related sequences were merged to remove PCR and sequencing errors. To assign V, D and J gene segments, CDR3 sequences were aligned to IMGT reference sequences. For a sequence to be retained, a match of at least six nucleotides to both a V gene segment and a J gene segment was required. A rearrangement was called productive if the CDR3 had no stop codons and remained in frame with V and J, and every other rearrangement was called non-productive. Following IMGT convention, CDR3 was defined as the stretch from the second conserved V-encoded cysteine to the conserved J-encoded phenylalanine. The earlier analysis of some 550 of the donors excluded any sequence lacking an unambiguous match to a single V gene segment. An earlier analysis of some 610 of the donors called V segments functional above 56.7% productive rearrangements and segregating when the between-donor standard deviation exceeded 5%. A statistical classification framework was built to diagnose cytomegalovirus status from the catalog of TCR beta chain sequences. In a later analysis, V and J genes were assigned by comparing TCR nucleotide sequences against IMGT/GENE-DB human TR gene sequences. In a later analysis, CDR3 sequences and most-parsimonious VDJ recombination scenarios were assigned using the TCRdist pipeline. In a later analysis, each TCR beta chain was defined by its CDR3 amino acid sequence together with its V-gene family, and reads lacking a unique V-gene family were excluded. In a later analysis, 450 to 600 highly shared, low-generation-probability nucleotide sequences were removed to address suspected cross-contamination and a sequencing artifact. For each public chain, a later analysis derived a clonal expansion index from normalized ranks of inferred template counts within each repertoire. In a later analysis, generation probabilities were computed using a VDJ recombination model fitted to out-of-frame rearrangements, and the results were checked against IGoR. In a later analysis, hypergeometric tests were used to score TCR-TCR, TCR-HLA and TCR-CMV co-occurrence, with a repertoire-size bias correction applied to TCR pairs. False discovery rates were estimated in a later analysis by permuting HLA or CMV assignments 20 times. In a later analysis, co-occurring TCRs were grouped using DBSCAN, with TCRdist sequence similarity added in when clustering inside HLA-allele-positive subsets. Repertoires with fewer than 30,000 or more than 120,000 public chains were left out of co-occurrence clustering, as were a handful of repertoires with anomalous nucleotide sharing. TCRdb stores this immuneACCESS table with in-frame sequences only. Part of the clones is absent; in the studies checked, under half of the shortfall reflects unresolved V genes, and no reason is known for the rest. V and J calls and clone size are copied from that table; D and trimming were computed from the DNA. This sample holds around 76,000 clones; 60% to 85% were observed only once. In total, the top ten clones hold 1.5% to 2% of the sample.

For CDR1 and CDR2, the germline V gene (reference sequence) lists LNHDA and SQIVND. The CDR3 sequence holds 16 residues, the cysteine and phenylalanine included. Here the CDR3 DNA is all that survives: 48 bases in frame from base 1. The germline V and J ends show losses of 0 bases and 3 bases respectively, and no gene match explains 4 bases of the junction. This sample is part of a study of cytomegalovirus exposure and HLA in healthy donors listed by TCRdb under 2017. Background on the whole study: In an earlier analysis of some 550 of the donors, 250 to 350 Gb of sequence data and 90 million to 120 million unique TCR beta sequences from 180 million or so T cells were reported. To predict cytomegalovirus infection status, the study brought together high-throughput TCR immunosequencing, statistical association of individual TCRs with disease status, and machine learning. The number of donors typed differed by locus, with roughly 629-640 for A, B, C, DRB1 and DQB1, more than 500 for DQA1, 600 to 610 for DPA1, and some 470 for DPB1. To study patterns of TCR occurrence, a later analysis re-analyzed previously published TCR beta repertoires from around 700 donors and added high-resolution HLA genotyping. Every repertoire in the discovery cohort had been generated on one and the same sequencing platform. Donor age, sex, ethnicity and CMV serostatus were compiled alongside the repertoire data. A later genetic analysis took genome-wide SNP genotypes for about 60% of the roughly 670 donors and used that subset as a discovery cohort. Rather than using new phenotypic data, the later analysis identified candidate immune exposures from TCR beta sequences and from how often those sequences occurred across donors. Class I and class II HLA loci were covered by the typing at four-digit resolution. Of the roughly 400 genotyped donors, 65% to 90% were placed in the genetic ancestry cluster associated with self-reported Caucasian donors. Among some 410 genotyped donors of the cohort, an average of roughly 240,000 unique TCR beta nucleotide sequences were sequenced per donor, roughly 20% of them non-productive. The study profiled the T cell repertoires of under 700 subjects by immunosequencing and related them to cytomegalovirus serostatus. An earlier analysis of approximately 580 of the donors used high-throughput TCR beta sequencing to judge whether each TCR beta V gene segment behaved as functional or pseudogenic. An early release covering roughly 580 HLA-typed donors comprised about 300 gigabases of sequencing data and around 85 million unique TCR sequences. Because of strong linkage in the cohort, four or five DR-DQ haplotypes were treated as single units for association and clustering. The study aimed to test whether cataloging public T cell receptors could reveal signatures of past pathogen exposure. In addition to the first cohort of 666 subjects, a separate validation cohort of 100 to 150 different subjects was used. General study outcomes and caveats: According to the authors, the approach could potentially be generalized to other disease states and immunological phenotypes. An association between a missense DCLRE1C variant and V-gene and J-gene trimming of TCR beta chains was found in a later genetic analysis and replicated in an independent cohort. Several of the top co-occurrence clusters appeared to be linked to parvovirus B19, influenza, CMV and Epstein-Barr virus, according to a later analysis. An earlier analysis of 587 of the donors showed that most TCR beta V segments appeared in productive rearrangements either about 87% or about 30% of the time, which broadly matched IMGT annotations. The cohort was sequenced for TCR beta chains only, and without alpha or paired-chain data the features that could be detected were limited. Most CMV-associated TCR beta chains appeared to be HLA-restricted in a later analysis, and the HLA associations seemed to be driven largely by CMV exposure. The earlier analysis of approximately 590 of the donors excluded 15 to 20 rarely observed V segments, including chromosome 9 orphons, because counts were too low. Because some donors lacked HLA typing at each locus, the association tests relied only on the typed subset. At a false discovery rate of 0.05, a later analysis linked around 17,000 TCR beta sequences to specific HLA alleles. In both the original and validation cohorts, the classifier was reported to diagnose cytomegalovirus status with high specificity and sensitivity. A later genetic analysis reported fewer N-insertions in productive TCRs among donors in an Asian-associated ancestry cluster than the roughly 700-donor mean. In a later analysis, HLA-associated TCR beta chains were found to be more clonally expanded and to have lower generation probabilities than equally common non-associated chains. While some public TCRs were present in many individuals, most TCR sequences turned up only very rarely across donors. A cluster of highly shared sequence variants was judged likely to represent a technical artifact of the sequencing pipeline. Roughly uniform sequencing depth across donors was assumed in presence/absence analyses, although this assumption may not hold. A further reported finding was that TCR beta sequences accurately predicted the HLA-A and HLA-B alleles for most subjects in the first cohort. Some IMGT-functional V segments, including TRBV6-2 and TRBV6-3, could not be told apart with the 87-base-pair reads, so those segments were excluded. Assigning TCR associations to individual alleles was difficult when HLA alleles, especially DR and DQ, strongly co-occurred. Linkage disequilibrium might explain the correlated functional status among segregating V segments, but an unknown experimental factor could not be excluded. Immune exposure information for the cohort was limited to CMV serostatus. In vitro tests confirmed that a few of the cytomegalovirus-associated TCR beta chains recognize cytomegalovirus antigens. In a later analysis, TCR association rates were found to vary across HLA loci, with the most associated TCRs seen for DRB1 alleles and the fewest for HLA-C alleles. The study gave a list of more than 150 TCR beta chains associated with cytomegalovirus.

The sample taken for sequencing was PBMCs. The chain is encoded by TRBV19 joined to TRBJ2-7; 11 bases in the junction line up with TRBD1. The receptor was derived from a middle-aged man in good health and CMV-seronegative. The CDR3 has the sequence CASSIEGQGASYEQYF. The nucleotide sequence is TGTGCCAGTAGTATAGAAGGACAGGGGGCAAGCTACGAGCAGTACTTC.